This T cell receptor beta chain originates from a study of T cell changes during pregnancy in multiple sclerosis. Germline V gene data show CDR1 as LNHDA and CDR2 as SQIVND (reference sequence). The CDR3 extends over 17 amino acids. Between the trimmed V and J ends, which lost 1 base and 9 bases, there was a span of 19 bases. Only in-frame clones appear in the TCRdb table, and some are missing; sequencing was by immunoSEQ multiplex PCR. The sample includes approximately 100,000 clones, just under 95% of them seen just once. The receptor was derived from a female donor with multiple sclerosis, enrolled in a pregnancy study. V gene TRBV19 combines with J gene TRBJ1-6; a weak D match, TRBD1 (5 bases). The sequences come from peripheral blood, collected in the first trimester of pregnancy. The DNA for the CDR3 is TGTGCCAGTAGTATAGTCGGGGGAGCAGCCTCGGGTTCACCCCTCCACTTT. The encoded protein is CASSIVGGAASGSPLHF.